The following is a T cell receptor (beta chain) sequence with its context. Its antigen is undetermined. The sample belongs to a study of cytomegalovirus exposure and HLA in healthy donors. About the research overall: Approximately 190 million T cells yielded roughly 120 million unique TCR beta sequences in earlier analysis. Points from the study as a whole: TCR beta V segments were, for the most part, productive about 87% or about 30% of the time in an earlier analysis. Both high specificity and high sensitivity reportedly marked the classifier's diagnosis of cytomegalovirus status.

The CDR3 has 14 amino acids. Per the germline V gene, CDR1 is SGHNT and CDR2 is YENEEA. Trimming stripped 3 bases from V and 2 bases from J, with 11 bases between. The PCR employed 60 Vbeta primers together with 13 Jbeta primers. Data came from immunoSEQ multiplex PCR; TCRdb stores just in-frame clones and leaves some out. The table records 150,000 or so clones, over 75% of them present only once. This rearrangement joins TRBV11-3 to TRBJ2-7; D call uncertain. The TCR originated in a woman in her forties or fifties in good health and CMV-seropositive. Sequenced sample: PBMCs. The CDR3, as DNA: TGTGCCAGCAGCTTCCGGCCACAGACCTACGAGCAGTACTTC. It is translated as CASSFRPQTYEQYF.